These 19 T cell receptor beta chains were all obtained from the same sample, sequenced in a study of T-cell reconstitution after alpha-beta-depleted transplantation in children (dated by TCRdb to about 2016). The intended sense of this specimen's treatment or condition label: allogeneic hematopoietic cell transplantation with graft depleted of TCRalphabeta T cells and CD19 B cells. Library preparation was by PCR. For sequencing, an Illumina HiSeq 2500 was employed. TCR libraries were prepared with molecular barcoding, using unique molecular identifiers to normalize TCRbeta repertoire quantification. TCRdb ran its own pipeline on the public reads, namely fastp trimming at Q25 and MiXCR clone calling, and kept in-frame beta chains. Each record represents a unique CDR3 protein, reported with the most common genes and DNA among its rows. For this sample there are about 830,000 distinct CDR3 sequences; roughly 15% appear just once. The ten largest clonotypes hold around 5.3% of the sample.

The source material was PBMCs, mostly from graft donor cells, sampled 360 days after TCRalphabeta/CD19-depleted stem cell transplant. These receptors were obtained from a male patient under 18 who had a stem cell transplant for acute lymphoblastic leukemia, so the T cells may come from the graft donor.

This clonotype has a count of ten or more. The gene calls are TRBV7-2 and TRBJ2-1; no clear D gene. CDR3 size: 15 residues. V gave up 1 base and J gave up 0 bases, with 7 bases separating them. CDR1 SGHTA and CDR2 FQGNSA come from the germline V gene. The CDR3 DNA sequence: TGTGCCAGCAGCTTAGGGCTTACCTCCTACAATGAGCAGTTCTTC. Protein product: CASSLGLTSYNEQFF.

The chain employs TRBV11-2 and TRBJ1-4; 8 positions agree with TRBD1. Germline V gene lookup returns CDR1 SGHAT and CDR2 FQNNGV. V shed 6 bases and J 5 bases; nucleotides not matched to a gene: 11. The CDR3 sequence is 16 residues long. The CDR3 nucleotides are TGTGCCAGCAGTTCTCATGGACAGGGCCGGAATGAAAAACTGTTTTTT. It is translated as CASSSHGQGRNEKLFF.

This clonotype was recorded at least ten times. V is TRBV29-1 and J is TRBJ1-1, with D hard to call. Germline lookup yields CDR1 SQVTM and CDR2 ANQGSEA. V shed 5 bases and J shed 1 base, with 5 bases lying between them. The CDR3 runs 11 residues. The CDR3 loop reads CSVPRNTEAFF. As DNA, the CDR3 is TGCAGCGTTCCCAGGAACACTGAAGCTTTCTTT.

This chain joins TRBV4-1 and TRBJ1-2; 10 nucleotides align to TRBD1. The V gene's germline CDR1 is MGHRA and CDR2 YSYEKL. V shed 0 bases and J 6 bases; nucleotides not matched to a gene: 7. CDR3 length: 16 amino acids. CDR3 in DNA: TGCGCCAGCAGCCAAGATCCTGCCGGGACAGGGGATGGCTACACCTTC. Translated, it gives CASSQDPAGTGDGYTF.

This clonotype has more than one count but fewer than ten. The rearrangement uses TRBV20-1 and TRBJ2-3; the D gene is possibly TRBD2 (6 bases). V lost 7 bases to trimming and J lost 6 bases, with 17 bases between them. Germline CDR1 and CDR2: DFQATT and SNEGSKA (reference sequence). The CDR3 contains 13 residues. CDR3 sequence reads: CSGRTGGMDTQYF. The CDR3 coding sequence is TGCAGTGGCAGGACTGGAGGGATGGATACGCAGTATTTT.

The chain employs TRBV7-8 and TRBJ2-2, with D perhaps matching TRBD2 (5 bases). The CDR3 extends over 18 amino acids. The V gene lost 7 bases and the J gene lost 4 bases, with 25 bases spanning the gap. Germline loops: CDR1 SGHVS, CDR2 FQNEAQ. CDR3: CASTFSAGLRSSTGELFF. DNA of the CDR3: TGTGCCAGCACCTTTTCGGCGGGCTTGAGGTCGAGCACCGGGGAGCTGTTTTTT.

The V and J genes are TRBV13 and TRBJ1-4; 12 bases are a match to TRBD1. Germline V gives CDR1 PRHDT, CDR2 FYEKMQ (reference sequence). Trimming at V came to 5 bases and at J to 6 bases, leaving 16 bases not matched to a gene. CDR3 length: 19 residues. The CDR3 DNA reads TGTGCCAGCAGCATACGCGGGACAGGGGGCGGTATACCGCATGAAAAACTGTTTTTT. It codes for CASSIRGTGGGIPHEKLFF. The full variable domain, its missing parts supplied by reference TRBV13 and TRBJ1-4, is AAGVIQSPRHLIKEKRETATLKCYPIPRHDTVYWYQQGPGQDPQFLISFYEKMQSDKGSIPDRFSAQQFSDYHSELNMSSLELGDSALYFCASSIRGTGGGIPHEKLFFGSGTQLSVL.

In this sample, this clonotype turned up a few times. J is TRBJ2-5 and V is TRBV27; 8 bases are a match to TRBD1. The germline CDR1 and CDR2 sequences are MNHEY and SMNVEV (reference sequence). This CDR3 region has 15 residues. V lost 2 bases, J lost 5 bases, and 7 bases stayed unmatched. CDR3 protein: CASSLPRTGRETQYF. In DNA, the CDR3 is TGTGCCAGCAGTTTACCCAGGACAGGGCGGGAGACCCAGTACTTC.

The CDR3: CASSQEWRGYFTGELFF. The CDR3 region has the DNA TGTGCCAGCAGCCAAGAGTGGAGGGGCTACTTCACCGGGGAGCTGTTTTTT. This rearrangement joins TRBV3-1 to TRBJ2-2, with D possibly being TRBD2 (6 bases). V was clipped by 0 bases and J by 4 bases, with 15 bases between them. CDR1 LGHDT and CDR2 YNNKEL come from the germline V gene (reference sequence). The CDR3 has 17 amino acids.

This rearrangement joins TRBV27 to TRBJ2-7, with D unclear. The CDR3 length is 15 residues. The germline CDR1 and CDR2 sequences are MNHEY and SMNVEV (reference sequence). V gave up 2 bases and J gave up 7 bases, with 18 bases separating them. The CDR3 here is CASSLESPTTGEQYF. The CDR3 DNA is TGTGCCAGCAGTTTAGAATCCCCAACTACCGGAGAGCAGTACTTC.

The sample holds a few counts of this clonotype. This chain connects TRBV29-1 to TRBJ2-7; 12 bases line up with TRBD2. V shed 8 bases and J 12 bases; nucleotides not matched to a gene: 17. Germline V gene lookup returns CDR1 SQVTM and CDR2 ANQGSEA. The CDR3 is made up of 14 amino acids. The CDR3 DNA sequence: TGCAGCACAGGGGGTACTAGCGGGAGGTTCGCCAGGTACTTC. It yields the protein CSTGGTSGRFARYF.

This clonotype came up many times. The genes are TRBV12-3 or TRBV12-4 and TRBJ2-3, with D unclear. The CDR3 loop spans 16 amino acids. The ends were cut back, 3 bases at V and 3 bases at J, with 16 bases in the middle. The CDR3 DNA is TGTGCCAGCAGTTTCGTTAGGGTGCCTCTAACAGATACGCAGTATTTT. It specifies CASSFVRVPLTDTQYF.

This chain joins TRBV27 and TRBJ2-7, with D perhaps TRBD2 (5 bases). Per germline, CDR1 MNHEY and CDR2 SMNVEV (reference sequence). CDR3 size: 13 residues. Trimming removed 6 bases from V and 3 bases from J, with 12 bases in between. The CDR3, as DNA: TGTGCCAGCAGCCCCGTCGAGGGCTACGAGCAGTACTTC. It codes for CASSPVEGYEQYF.

The genes are TRBV24-1 and TRBJ1-4, with D perhaps TRBD1 (5 bases). This CDR3 is built from 15 residues. CDR1 KGHDR and CDR2 SFDVKD come from the germline V gene. The ends were cut back, 4 bases at V and 4 bases at J, with 12 bases in the middle. The CDR3 nucleotides are TGTGCCACCAGTGACGACAGCGTCTATAATGAAAAACTGTTTTTT. Amino acids: CATSDDSVYNEKLFF.

The chain joins TRBV5-1 to TRBJ1-1; unclear D gene. Deletions cut 4 bases from V and 0 bases from J, with 16 bases between. The V gene's germline CDR1 is SGHRS and CDR2 YFSETQ. The length of the CDR3 is 16 residues. CDR3 region: CASSPPGLYMNTEAFF. The CDR3 region has the DNA TGCGCCAGCAGCCCCCCCGGGCTTTACATGAACACTGAAGCTTTCTTT.

This clonotype came up a few times. This chain connects TRBV7-8 to TRBJ2-3; 7 bases match TRBD2. The CDR3 has 15 amino acids. Germline V gene lookup returns CDR1 SGHVS and CDR2 FQNEAQ. V gave up 4 bases and J gave up 1 base; unmatched junction bases: 5. CDR3 coding DNA: TGTGCCAGCAGCTCCCGGGGGGAGCGCACAGATACGCAGTATTTT. This translates into CASSSRGERTDTQYF.

V gene TRBV4-1 combines with J gene TRBJ2-1; 8 bases line up with TRBD1. Germline V gene data show CDR1 as MGHRA and CDR2 as YSYEKL. The CDR3 is 15 residues long. The V gene end was trimmed by 0 bases and the J gene end by 8 bases; junction bases not matched to a gene: 6. The CDR3 region is CASSQEPQGADEQFF. The CDR3 nucleotides are TGCGCCAGCAGCCAAGAGCCCCAGGGGGCCGATGAGCAGTTCTTC.

At least ten counts were recorded for this clonotype. The rearrangement joins TRBV20-1 to TRBJ2-7; TRBD2 agrees at 8 bases. V trimming: 1 base; J trimming: 5 bases; junction bases outside the gene matches: 7. This CDR3 has 14 residues. Germline loops: CDR1 DFQATT, CDR2 SNEGSKA (reference sequence). The CDR3 DNA reads as TGCAGTGCTAGAGGACTAGCGAGTGTCCACGAGCAGTACTTC. Translated, it gives CSARGLASVHEQYF.

This clonotype has at least ten counts. The chain is built from TRBV5-1 and TRBJ2-7; D gene unclear. Trimming pared 4 bases from V and 3 bases from J, leaving 17 bases between. Germline V CDR1 and CDR2: SGHRS, YFSETQ. This CDR3 spans 15 amino acids. CDR3 residues: CASSPRPGYYYEQYF. CDR3 in DNA: TGCGCCAGCAGCCCACGTCCGGGTTACTACTACGAGCAGTACTTC.